This T cell receptor beta chain was documented in a study of molecular identifiers for immune sequencing clone quantification. At the level of the study: Replicates partitioned RNA from approximately 22,000 or 94,000 naive CD8 cells into five parts, sequencing four.

Generation of bulk TCR libraries relied on previously described methods and listed TCR primers. TCRdb called the PCR reads again in MiXCR, with one record for every CDR3 protein. The top ten clones hold roughly 0.9% of a sample with 600,000 to 650,000 distinct CDR3 sequences, roughly 21% of them seen once. The CDR3 has 13 residues. The germline CDR1 and CDR2 sequences are KGHDR and SFDVKD. V was pared by 5 bases and J by 4 bases, with 8 bases between. This clonotype was seen many times. Sorting defined naive CD8 T cells as CD8+CD4-CCR7+CD45RA+. The chain uses TRBV24-1 and TRBJ2-1, with D unresolved. The sample was naive CD8+ T cells from blood, with Jurkat cell RNA spiked in. Subset noted: FACS-sorted CD8+CD4-CCR7+CD45RA+ naive T cells. This clonotype was obtained from a human donor in good health. Some libraries in this study had Jurkat cell RNA spiked in. CDR3 protein: CATSVGLYNEQFF. The CDR3 DNA reads TGTGCCACCAGTGTCGGATTATACAATGAGCAGTTCTTC.